This T cell receptor (beta chain) came from a study of T cell changes during pregnancy in multiple sclerosis. This clone showed up just a few times. Here immunoSEQ multiplex PCR was the method, and the copy in TCRdb shows in-frame clones only, minus some. Of 30,000 to 40,000 clones listed, roughly 90% were seen once; the top ten hold 0.75% to 0.9%. Germline lookup yields CDR1 MDHEN and CDR2 SYDVKM. The trim removed 7 bases at V and 8 bases at J, leaving 9 bases unmatched. The CDR3 contains 13 residues. The sequences come from CD4+ T cells from peripheral blood mononuclear cells, collected after pregnancy. The TCR comes from a female donor in good health, enrolled as a control in a pregnancy study. The V gene is TRBV28, the J gene TRBJ1-2, with 8 nucleotides matching TRBD1. As DNA, the CDR3 is TGTGCCAGCAAACTCAGGGGGCGCGGCGGCTACACCTTC. Translated: CASKLRGRGGYTF.